The clone carrying this T cell receptor (beta chain) was detected only a few times. The CDR3 runs to 15 residues. Trimming shortened V by 0 bases and J by 1 base, and 9 bases separated the two germline ends. CDR1 is KGHSH, CDR2 LQKENI, per germline. This sample is drawn from a study of blood T cell repertoires in COVID-19. Cohort 3 recovered donors had two negative PCRs, clearance, or symptom resolution. The assay was immunoSEQ multiplex PCR, and TCRdb's table has in-frame clones only and misses some. The table records 140,000 to 150,000 clones, around 85% of them present only once. The clonotype originates from a middle-aged woman who had recovered from COVID-19. Sequenced material: PBMCs or T cells enriched from blood (not recorded which). This chain uses TRBV18 with TRBJ1-1; D not resolved. The CDR3, as DNA: TGTGCCAGCTCACCACCGTCGGAGGGGAACACTGAAGCTTTCTTT. Translated, it gives CASSPPSEGNTEAFF.